This TCR beta chain was recorded in a study of control samples from healthy donors and cancer patients. From germline, CDR1 is LNHDA and CDR2 SQIVND (reference sequence). There are 13 residues in the CDR3. V dropped 3 bases and J dropped 7 bases, with 11 bases sitting between them. The method was immunoSEQ multiplex PCR; TCRdb's version includes in-frame clones alone and lacks a portion of them. The data contain around 150,000 clones, 70% to 90% of them singletons. The gene calls are TRBV19 and TRBJ2-3; D unclear. This receptor was taken from a man aged 18 to 35 in good health. Sequencing was carried out using blood. In nucleotides, the CDR3 is TGTGCCAGTAGTATCAGCCTACGGAATACGCAGTATTTT. Translating gives CASSISLRNTQYF.